This T cell receptor (beta chain) was observed in a study of control samples from healthy donors and cancer patients. This clone was observed a single time. Clones were read by immunoSEQ multiplex PCR, and TCRdb kept only the in-frame ones, dropping some. Of under 450,000 clones in the sample, around 90% were seen once. This CDR3 is built from 13 residues. Per the germline V gene, CDR1 is SGHTA and CDR2 is FQGTGA. The V gene end was trimmed by 4 bases and the J gene end by 4 bases; junction bases not matched to a gene: 3. The origin of this receptor is a man aged 40-55 years with head and neck cancer. The rearrangement links TRBV7-3 to TRBJ2-5; 7 nucleotides align to TRBD1. Input material: PBMCs. The CDR3 reads CASSSRDRETQYF. DNA for the CDR3: TGTGCCAGCAGCTCCCGGGACAGAGAGACCCAGTACTTC.